This TCR beta chain emerged from a study of CD8 T cells in Susac syndrome. Random hexamers were used to reverse transcribe the RNA input (about 0.5 to 1 ug). Amplification of TCR beta CDR3 used immunoSEQ multiplex PCR across 54 Vbeta and 13 Jbeta. From the immunoSEQ multiplex PCR reads, TCRdb called clonotypes with MiXCR, one entry per CDR3 protein. Of under 550,000 distinct CDR3 sequences detected, approximately 85% appear once; the ten largest clones hold roughly 0.1%. Trimming cost V 5 bases and J 5 bases; bases outside gene matches: 7. CDR1 and CDR2 (germline): SNHLY, FYNNEI. The CDR3 sequence is 14 residues long. Blood CD8+ and CD4+ T cells underwent high-throughput TCR beta sequencing. CD8+ and CD4+ T cells were negatively isolated; TEMRA cells were FACS-enriched. This clonotype came up a few times.

The sample taken for sequencing was CD8+ T cells from PBMCs. This chain links TRBV2 with TRBJ2-7, with 9 nucleotides matching TRBD2. The TCR was taken from a human donor with multiple sclerosis. The CDR3 bases are TGTGCCAGCAGTCTTTCTAGCGGGACCCACGAGCAGTACTTC. Its translation is CASSLSSGTHEQYF.